The source of this T cell receptor beta chain is a study of T cell responses to AZD1222 COVID-19 vaccine. Notes on the study in general: Most donors were white British, females outnumbered males, and clonal diversity was possibly underestimated. Vaccine-associated CD4 TCRs spanned spike, dominant at 160-218 and 743-854. Spike-specific TCR breadth and depth both grew after two AZD1222 doses.

On this clone itself: Its antigen is still unknown.

Germline CDR1 is SGHAT and CDR2 is FQNNGV. With 5 bases clipped from V and 6 bases from J, the junction kept 7 bases outside the gene matches. The CDR3 loop spans 15 amino acids. Clones were read by immunoSEQ multiplex PCR, and TCRdb kept only the in-frame ones, dropping some. Seen here are about 140,000 clones, roughly 90% observed once, and the top ten hold about 3%. This rearrangement joins TRBV11-2 to TRBJ2-3; the match to TRBD2 covers 11 bases. Sequenced here: peripheral blood, sampled on day 0 of AZD1222 vaccination. This TCR was recovered from an adult in good health. The CDR3: CASSPGTSGADTQYF. Written as DNA, the CDR3 is TGTGCCAGCAGCCCCGGGACTAGCGGTGCCGATACGCAGTATTTT.